This T cell receptor beta chain was recovered during a study of T cell responses to AZD1222 COVID-19 vaccine. With 5 bases clipped from V and 6 bases from J, the junction kept 6 bases outside the gene matches. Germline CDR1 SGHDN, CDR2 FVKESK. The CDR3 sequence is 13 residues long. In regard to this clone: Its antigen is unknown.

Findings of the study overall: Of spike-specific TCRs, nearly half reportedly target regions left unmutated in variants. Sampling captured repertoires only after the peak T cell response. In a largely white British group with more females than males, clonal diversity was possibly underestimated. Two AZD1222 administrations were followed by greater Spike-specific TCR breadth and depth.

The data were produced by immunoSEQ multiplex PCR, yet TCRdb's version contains in-frame clones alone and is incomplete. This sample has around 58,000 clones, with around 84% found just once. This sample comprised peripheral blood, obtained on day 0 of AZD1222 vaccination. The origin of this receptor is an adult in good health. The chain carries TRBV14 and TRBJ1-1, with 7 positions matching TRBD1. CDR3 bases: TGTGCCAGCAGCTTTTGGACAGGCGCTGAAGCTTTCTTT. The encoded protein is CASSFWTGAEAFF.